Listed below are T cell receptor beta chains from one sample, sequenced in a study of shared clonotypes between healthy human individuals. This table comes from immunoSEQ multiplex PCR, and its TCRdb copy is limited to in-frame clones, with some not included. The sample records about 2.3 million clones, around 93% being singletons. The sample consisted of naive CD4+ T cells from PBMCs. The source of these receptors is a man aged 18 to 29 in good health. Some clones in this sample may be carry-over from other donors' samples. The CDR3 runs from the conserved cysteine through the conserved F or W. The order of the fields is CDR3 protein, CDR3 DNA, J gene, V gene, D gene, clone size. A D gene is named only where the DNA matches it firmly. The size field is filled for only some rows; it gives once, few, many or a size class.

cdr3_aa: CASSPRSRNNEQFF
cdr3_nt: TGTGCCAGCTCACCACGATCCCGGAACAATGAGCAGTTCTTC
j_call: TRBJ2-1
v_call: TRBV18
d_call: .
clone_size: .

cdr3_aa: CASSPSGNNQPQHF
cdr3_nt: TGTGCCAGCTCACCGTCGGGGAACAATCAGCCCCAGCATTTT
j_call: TRBJ1-5
v_call: TRBV18
d_call: .
clone_size: .

cdr3_aa: CASSVVGQGAGEQFF
cdr3_nt: TGTGCCAGCAGCGTAGTGGGACAGGGGGCGGGTGAGCAGTTCTTC
j_call: TRBJ2-1
v_call: TRBV9
d_call: TRBD1
clone_size: .

cdr3_aa: CASRPRIGETQYF
cdr3_nt: TGTGCCAGCAGACCTAGGATAGGTGAGACCCAGTACTTC
j_call: TRBJ2-5
v_call: TRBV6-6
d_call: .
clone_size: .

cdr3_aa: CASSLTRTGDDNEQFF
cdr3_nt: TGTGCCAGCAGCTTAACTCGGACAGGGGACGACAATGAGCAGTTCTTC
j_call: TRBJ2-1
v_call: TRBV7-3
d_call: TRBD1
clone_size: .

cdr3_aa: CASSMGLAGGRETQYF
cdr3_nt: TGTGCCAGTAGTATGGGACTAGCGGGAGGGCGGGAGACCCAGTACTTC
j_call: TRBJ2-5
v_call: TRBV19
d_call: TRBD2
clone_size: .

cdr3_aa: CASSFSGDSYNEQFF
cdr3_nt: TGCGCCAGCAGCTTTAGCGGAGACTCCTACAATGAGCAGTTCTTC
j_call: TRBJ2-1
v_call: TRBV5-1
d_call: .
clone_size: .

cdr3_aa: CAGQGDNYGYTF
cdr3_nt: TGTGCCGGACAGGGGGATAACTATGGCTACACCTTC
j_call: TRBJ1-2
v_call: TRBV28
d_call: TRBD1
clone_size: .

cdr3_aa: CASSLALGRSYTF
cdr3_nt: TGTGCCAGCAGTTTAGCCCTTGGGAGGAGCTACACCTTC
j_call: TRBJ1-2
v_call: TRBV28
d_call: .
clone_size: .

cdr3_aa: CASSLGQPNTEAFF
cdr3_nt: TGTGCCAGCAGCTTGGGACAGCCGAACACTGAAGCTTTCTTT
j_call: TRBJ1-1
v_call: TRBV7-9
d_call: TRBD1
clone_size: .

cdr3_aa: CASSGETLGAVGELFF
cdr3_nt: TGTGCCAGCAGTGGAGAGACGCTCGGCGCGGTCGGGGAGCTGTTTTTT
j_call: TRBJ2-2
v_call: TRBV28
d_call: .
clone_size: .

cdr3_aa: CASSTLQGTNEKLFF
cdr3_nt: TGTGCCAGTAGTACCCTCCAGGGAACTAATGAAAAACTGTTTTTT
j_call: TRBJ1-4
v_call: TRBV19
d_call: .
clone_size: .

cdr3_aa: CASSLDPPGEQFF
cdr3_nt: TGTGCCAGCAGCTTAGACCCTCCGGGTGAGCAGTTCTTC
j_call: TRBJ2-1
v_call: TRBV11-2
d_call: .
clone_size: .

cdr3_aa: CASSLGLTGQETQYF
cdr3_nt: TGCGCCAGCAGCTTGGGGCTAACAGGCCAAGAGACCCAGTACTTC
j_call: TRBJ2-5
v_call: TRBV5-1
d_call: .
clone_size: .

cdr3_aa: CASSLDRGNYGYTF
cdr3_nt: TGTGCCAGCAGTCTGGACAGGGGTAACTATGGCTACACCTTC
j_call: TRBJ1-2
v_call: TRBV28
d_call: TRBD1
clone_size: .

cdr3_aa: CASSWGTPRGTDTQYF
cdr3_nt: TGTGCCAGCAGCTGGGGGACCCCGAGAGGCACAGATACGCAGTATTTT
j_call: TRBJ2-3
v_call: TRBV7-9
d_call: .
clone_size: .

cdr3_aa: CASSFAGGKREQFF
cdr3_nt: TGTGCCAGCAGTTTCGCAGGGGGGAAGCGGGAGCAGTTCTTC
j_call: TRBJ2-1
v_call: TRBV27
d_call: .
clone_size: .

cdr3_aa: CASSVPGLAGELTDTQYF
cdr3_nt: TGTGCCAGCAGTGTTCCGGGACTAGCGGGGGAGCTTACAGATACGCAGTATTTT
j_call: TRBJ2-3
v_call: TRBV2
d_call: TRBD2
clone_size: once

cdr3_aa: CASSENRQPQHF
cdr3_nt: TGTGCCAGCAGTGAAAATCGTCAGCCCCAGCATTTT
j_call: TRBJ1-5
v_call: TRBV2
d_call: .
clone_size: few

cdr3_aa: CASRQGSPYEQYF
cdr3_nt: TGTGCCAGCAGACAGGGGAGCCCCTACGAGCAGTACTTC
j_call: TRBJ2-7
v_call: TRBV6-5
d_call: TRBD1
clone_size: .

cdr3_aa: CASSLDSPNEQFF
cdr3_nt: TGCGCCAGCAGCTTGGATTCGCCCAATGAGCAGTTCTTC
j_call: TRBJ2-1
v_call: TRBV5-1
d_call: .
clone_size: .

cdr3_aa: CASTIGSAGTGTGELFF
cdr3_nt: TGTGCCAGCACGATCGGCTCGGCAGGGACGGGCACCGGGGAGCTGTTTTTT
j_call: TRBJ2-2
v_call: TRBV2
d_call: .
clone_size: .

cdr3_aa: CASSQRAPRGGYGYTF
cdr3_nt: TGTGCCAGCAGCCAACGGGCCCCCCGAGGTGGCTATGGCTACACCTTC
j_call: TRBJ1-2
v_call: TRBV14
d_call: .
clone_size: .

cdr3_aa: CASSLLAGVDTQYF
cdr3_nt: TGCGCCAGCAGCTTGCTAGCGGGAGTAGATACGCAGTATTTT
j_call: TRBJ2-3
v_call: TRBV5-1
d_call: TRBD2
clone_size: .

cdr3_aa: CASTGTVSYNEQFF
cdr3_nt: TGTGCCAGCACTGGGACAGTATCCTACAATGAGCAGTTCTTC
j_call: TRBJ2-1
v_call: TRBV25-1
d_call: TRBD1
clone_size: .

cdr3_aa: CASRSTGMNTEAFF
cdr3_nt: TGTGCCAGCAGATCGACAGGGATGAACACTGAAGCTTTCTTT
j_call: TRBJ1-1
v_call: TRBV6-6
d_call: TRBD1
clone_size: .

cdr3_aa: CASSLGGSGGSYEQYF
cdr3_nt: TGTGCCAGCAGCTTGGGGGGTAGCGGGGGTTCCTACGAGCAGTACTTC
j_call: TRBJ2-7
v_call: TRBV5-4
d_call: TRBD2
clone_size: .

cdr3_aa: CASSSSPGLEADTQYF
cdr3_nt: TGTGCCAGCAGCTCAAGTCCGGGCCTAGAGGCCGATACGCAGTATTTT
j_call: TRBJ2-3
v_call: TRBV7-9
d_call: .
clone_size: once

cdr3_aa: CASRRTGGGGYTF
cdr3_nt: TGTGCCAGCAGACGAACAGGGGGTGGAGGCTACACCTTC
j_call: TRBJ1-2
v_call: TRBV28
d_call: TRBD1
clone_size: .

cdr3_aa: CASSPDFSSYNEQFF
cdr3_nt: TGCGCCAGCAGCCCGGACTTCAGCTCCTACAATGAGCAGTTCTTC
j_call: TRBJ2-1
v_call: TRBV5-1
d_call: .
clone_size: .

cdr3_aa: CAIGGRYNEQFF
cdr3_nt: TGTGCCATCGGCGGTCGTTACAATGAGCAGTTCTTC
j_call: TRBJ2-1
v_call: TRBV10-3
d_call: .
clone_size: .

cdr3_aa: CASSRSSGNTIYF
cdr3_nt: TGTGCCAGCAGTCGGAGCTCTGGAAACACCATATATTTT
j_call: TRBJ1-3
v_call: TRBV28
d_call: .
clone_size: .

cdr3_aa: CASSPIYYNEQFF
cdr3_nt: TGTGCCAGCAGTCCCATATATTACAATGAGCAGTTCTTC
j_call: TRBJ2-1
v_call: TRBV28
d_call: .
clone_size: .

cdr3_aa: CSVATGREYF
cdr3_nt: TGCAGCGTAGCGACAGGGAGGGAGTACTTC
j_call: TRBJ2-5
v_call: TRBV29-1
d_call: .
clone_size: .

cdr3_aa: CASSLGLVGNEQFF
cdr3_nt: TGTGCCAGCAGCTTGGGACTAGTCGGCAATGAGCAGTTCTTC
j_call: TRBJ2-1
v_call: TRBV7-3
d_call: TRBD2
clone_size: .

cdr3_aa: CASSPGGSAGREQYF
cdr3_nt: TGTGCCAGCTCCCCCGGCGGGTCAGCGGGCCGCGAGCAGTACTTC
j_call: TRBJ2-7
v_call: TRBV9
d_call: .
clone_size: .

cdr3_aa: CASSWGPGLATYEQYF
cdr3_nt: TGCGCCAGCAGCTGGGGGCCGGGACTAGCGACCTACGAGCAGTACTTC
j_call: TRBJ2-7
v_call: TRBV5-1
d_call: TRBD2
clone_size: once

cdr3_aa: CASSLRGRGGTPDTQYF
cdr3_nt: TGTGCCAGCAGTTTACGGGGGCGGGGGGGAACCCCGGATACGCAGTATTTT
j_call: TRBJ2-3
v_call: TRBV28
d_call: TRBD2
clone_size: .

cdr3_aa: CASSSQGAVNTEAFF
cdr3_nt: TGTGCCAGCAGTTCCCAGGGGGCGGTGAACACTGAAGCTTTCTTT
j_call: TRBJ1-1
v_call: TRBV28
d_call: TRBD1
clone_size: once

cdr3_aa: CATSREGQGWTGELFF
cdr3_nt: TGTGCCACCAGCCGAGAGGGACAGGGTTGGACCGGGGAGCTGTTTTTT
j_call: TRBJ2-2
v_call: TRBV15
d_call: TRBD1
clone_size: .

cdr3_aa: CASGTGGNTGELFF
cdr3_nt: TGCGCCAGCGGAACCGGGGGAAACACCGGGGAGCTGTTTTTT
j_call: TRBJ2-2
v_call: TRBV5-1
d_call: .
clone_size: .

cdr3_aa: CASSPGGSGTEAFF
cdr3_nt: TGTGCCAGCAGTCCGGGGGGCTCGGGAACTGAAGCTTTCTTT
j_call: TRBJ1-1
v_call: TRBV6-5
d_call: .
clone_size: .

cdr3_aa: CASSPSGRYNEQFF
cdr3_nt: TGCGCCAGCAGCCCAAGCGGGAGGTACAATGAGCAGTTCTTC
j_call: TRBJ2-1
v_call: TRBV5-1
d_call: TRBD2
clone_size: .

cdr3_aa: CASIKVLGGGGQYF
cdr3_nt: TGTGCCAGCATCAAAGTCCTAGGGGGTGGAGGGCAGTATTTT
j_call: TRBJ2-3
v_call: TRBV28
d_call: .
clone_size: .

cdr3_aa: CASSRQKGGREQYF
cdr3_nt: TGCGCCAGCAGTAGGCAGAAAGGAGGGCGTGAGCAGTACTTC
j_call: TRBJ2-5
v_call: TRBV10-1
d_call: .
clone_size: .

cdr3_aa: CASSVSGSTYNEQFF
cdr3_nt: TGTGCCAGCAGCGTTTCGGGGTCTACCTACAATGAGCAGTTCTTC
j_call: TRBJ2-1
v_call: TRBV9
d_call: .
clone_size: .

cdr3_aa: CASSYLDGGTEAFF
cdr3_nt: TGCGCCAGCAGCTATTTAGACGGTGGCACTGAAGCTTTCTTT
j_call: TRBJ1-1
v_call: TRBV5-1
d_call: .
clone_size: .

cdr3_aa: CASRGAWTGEDTQYF
cdr3_nt: TGTGCCAGCAGAGGGGCCTGGACAGGGGAAGATACGCAGTATTTT
j_call: TRBJ2-3
v_call: TRBV28
d_call: TRBD1
clone_size: .

cdr3_aa: CASSWGRSISGNTIYF
cdr3_nt: TGTGCCAGCAGTTGGGGTCGGAGCATCTCTGGAAACACCATATATTTT
j_call: TRBJ1-3
v_call: TRBV6-4
d_call: .
clone_size: .

cdr3_aa: CASSLYWNTGELFF
cdr3_nt: TGTGCCAGCAGCTTATACTGGAACACCGGGGAGCTGTTTTTT
j_call: TRBJ2-2
v_call: TRBV7-7
d_call: .
clone_size: .

cdr3_aa: CASSIDHRDRANYGYTF
cdr3_nt: TGTGCCAGTAGTATCGACCACCGGGACAGAGCTAACTATGGCTACACCTTC
j_call: TRBJ1-2
v_call: TRBV19
d_call: TRBD1
clone_size: .

cdr3_aa: CATTRGDTQYF
cdr3_nt: TGTGCCACTACACGGGGAGATACGCAGTATTTT
j_call: TRBJ2-3
v_call: TRBV5-4
d_call: .
clone_size: .

cdr3_aa: CASSQLAGAGANVLTF
cdr3_nt: TGTGCCAGCTCACAGTTGGCAGGGGCTGGGGCCAACGTCCTGACTTTC
j_call: TRBJ2-6
v_call: TRBV18
d_call: .
clone_size: .

cdr3_aa: CAWSVLKGRGETQYF
cdr3_nt: TGTGCCTGGAGTGTACTTAAGGGAAGGGGAGAGACCCAGTACTTC
j_call: TRBJ2-5
v_call: TRBV30
d_call: .
clone_size: .